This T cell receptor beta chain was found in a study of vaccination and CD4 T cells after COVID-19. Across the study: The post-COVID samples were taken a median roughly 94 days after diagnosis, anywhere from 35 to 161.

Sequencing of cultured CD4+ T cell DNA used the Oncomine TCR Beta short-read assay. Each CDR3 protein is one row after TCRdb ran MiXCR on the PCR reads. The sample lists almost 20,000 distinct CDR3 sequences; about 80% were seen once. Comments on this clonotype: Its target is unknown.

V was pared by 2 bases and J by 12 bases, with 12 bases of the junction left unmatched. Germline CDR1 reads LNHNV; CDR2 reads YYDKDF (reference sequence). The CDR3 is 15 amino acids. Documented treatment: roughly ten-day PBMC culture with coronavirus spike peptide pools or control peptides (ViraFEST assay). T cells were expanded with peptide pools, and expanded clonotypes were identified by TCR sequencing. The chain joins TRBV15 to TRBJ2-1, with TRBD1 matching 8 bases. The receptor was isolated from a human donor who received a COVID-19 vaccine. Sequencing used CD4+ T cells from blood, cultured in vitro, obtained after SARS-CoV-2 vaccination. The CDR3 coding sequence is TGTGCCACCAGCAGACCTCTATCCAGGGGGCATTGGCAGTTCTTC. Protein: CATSRPLSRGHWQFF. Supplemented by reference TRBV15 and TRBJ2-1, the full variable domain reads DAMVIQNPRYQVTQFGKPVTLSCSQTLNHNVMYWYQQKSSQAPKLLFHYYDKDFNNEADTPDNFQSRRPNTSFCFLDIRSPGLGDTAMYLCATSRPLSRGHWQFFGPGTRLTVL.